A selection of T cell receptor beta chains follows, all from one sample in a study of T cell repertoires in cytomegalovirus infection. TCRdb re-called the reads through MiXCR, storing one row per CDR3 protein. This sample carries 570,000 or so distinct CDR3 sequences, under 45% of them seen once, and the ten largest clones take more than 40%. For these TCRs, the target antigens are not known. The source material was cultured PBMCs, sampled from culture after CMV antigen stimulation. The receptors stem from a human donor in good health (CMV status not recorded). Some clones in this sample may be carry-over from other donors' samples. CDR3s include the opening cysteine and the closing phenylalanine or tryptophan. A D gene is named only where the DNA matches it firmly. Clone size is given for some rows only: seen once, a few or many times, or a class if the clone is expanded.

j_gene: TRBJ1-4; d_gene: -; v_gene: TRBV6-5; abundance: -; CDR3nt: TGTGCCAGCAGTTACTCGATTGAGGCGGGAGGACCCCGAAAACTGTTTTTT; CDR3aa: CASSYSIEAGGPRKLFF
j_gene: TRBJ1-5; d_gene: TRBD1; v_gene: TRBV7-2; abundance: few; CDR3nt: TGTGCCAGCAGCTTAGACGGGACAGGGATTCAGCCCCAGCATTTT; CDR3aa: CASSLDGTGIQPQHF
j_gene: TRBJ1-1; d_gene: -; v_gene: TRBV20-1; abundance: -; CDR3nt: TGCAGTGCTAGAGATTCGGAGATGAACACTGAAGCTTTCTTT; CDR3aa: CSARDSEMNTEAFF
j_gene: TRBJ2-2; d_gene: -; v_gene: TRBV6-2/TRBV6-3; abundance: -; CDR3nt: TGTGCCAGCAAAACTACCTACACCGGGGAGCTGTTTTTT; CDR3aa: CASKTTYTGELFF
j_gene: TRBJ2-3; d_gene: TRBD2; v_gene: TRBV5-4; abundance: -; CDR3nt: TGTGCCAGCAGCCCTCTAGCGGGGGGCCGGGATACGGATACGCAGTATTTT; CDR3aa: CASSPLAGGRDTDTQYF
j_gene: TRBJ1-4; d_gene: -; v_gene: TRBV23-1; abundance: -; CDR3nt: TGCGCCAGCATTACCTGGGGACTCGCAACTAATGAAAAACTGTTTTTT; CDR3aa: CASITWGLATNEKLFF
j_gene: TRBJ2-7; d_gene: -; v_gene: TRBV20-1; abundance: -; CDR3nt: TGCAGTGCTATGGGCGGGGTATCCTACGAGGAGCAGTACTTC; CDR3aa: CSAMGGVSYEEQYF
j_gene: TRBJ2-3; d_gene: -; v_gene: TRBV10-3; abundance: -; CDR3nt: TGTGCCATCAGTGGGCAGACAGGAGCTAGCACAGATACGCAGTATTTT; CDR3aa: CAISGQTGASTDTQYF
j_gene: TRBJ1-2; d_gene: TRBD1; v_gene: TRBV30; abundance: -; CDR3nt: TGTGCCTGGAGTGTACGCTTGGGCAGGGGGGGAGGCGGCTACACCTTC; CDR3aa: CAWSVRLGRGGGGYTF
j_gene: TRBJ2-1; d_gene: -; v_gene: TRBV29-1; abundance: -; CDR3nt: TGCAGCGTTGAAGAGTTCGGACAGCGCATCTACAATGAGCAGTTCTTC; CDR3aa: CSVEEFGQRIYNEQFF
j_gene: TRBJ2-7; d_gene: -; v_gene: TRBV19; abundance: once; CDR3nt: TGTGCCAGTAGTATTAGAGAAGCCTACGAGCAGTACTTC; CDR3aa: CASSIREAYEQYF
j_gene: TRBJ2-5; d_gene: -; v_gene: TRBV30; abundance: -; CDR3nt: TGTGCCTGGAGTTACCAAGGAGGAGAGACCCAGTACTTC; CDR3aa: CAWSYQGGETQYF
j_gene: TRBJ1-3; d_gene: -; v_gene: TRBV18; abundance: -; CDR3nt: TGTGCCAGCTCACCCAATCGGCCAGGTTCTGGAAACACCATATATTTT; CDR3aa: CASSPNRPGSGNTIYF
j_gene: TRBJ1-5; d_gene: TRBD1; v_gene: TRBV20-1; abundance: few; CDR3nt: TGCAGTGCCTGGACAGGGGGAAGGCCCCAGCATTTT; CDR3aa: CSAWTGGRPQHF
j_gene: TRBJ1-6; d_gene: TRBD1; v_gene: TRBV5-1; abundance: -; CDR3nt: TGCGCCAGCAGCTTGGGGGACAGCCGGGATTATTCACCCCTCCACTTT; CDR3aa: CASSLGDSRDYSPLHF
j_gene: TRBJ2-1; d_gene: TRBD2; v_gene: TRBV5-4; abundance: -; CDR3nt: TGTGCCAGCAGTTCTAGCGGAGACAATGAGCAGTTCTTC; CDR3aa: CASSSSGDNEQFF
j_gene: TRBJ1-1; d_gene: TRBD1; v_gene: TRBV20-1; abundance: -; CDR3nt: TGCAGTGCTAGGAGGACAGGGAGTGAAACTGAAGCTTTCTTT; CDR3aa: CSARRTGSETEAFF
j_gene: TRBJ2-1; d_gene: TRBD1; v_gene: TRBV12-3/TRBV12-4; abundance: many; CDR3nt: TGCGCCAGCAGCTTAGGGGACAGCTCCTACAATGAGCAGTTCTTC; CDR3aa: CASSLGDSSYNEQFF
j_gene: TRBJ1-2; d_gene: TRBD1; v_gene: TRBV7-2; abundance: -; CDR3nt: TGTGCCAGCAGCGCCCGGACAGGGGATTATGGCTACACCTTC; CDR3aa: CASSARTGDYGYTF
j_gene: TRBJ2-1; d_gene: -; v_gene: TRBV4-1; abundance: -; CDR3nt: TGCGCCAGCAGCCAATTCTGGACCCGGTCCTACAATGAGCAGTTCTTC; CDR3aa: CASSQFWTRSYNEQFF
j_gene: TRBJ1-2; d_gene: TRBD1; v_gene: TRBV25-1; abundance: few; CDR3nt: TGTGCCAGCAGTGAATACGGACAGGGCTATGGCTACACCTTC; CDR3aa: CASSEYGQGYGYTF
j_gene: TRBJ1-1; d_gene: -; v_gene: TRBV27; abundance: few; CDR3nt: TGTGCCAGCAGTTTCTCCGCAGTCTCTGATGAAGCTTTCTTT; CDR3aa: CASSFSAVSDEAFF
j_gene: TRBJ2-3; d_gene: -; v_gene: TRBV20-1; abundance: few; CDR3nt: TGCAGTGCTCAGGGCCGCGTCCAAGGTGGCACAGATACGCAGTATTTT; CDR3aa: CSAQGRVQGGTDTQYF
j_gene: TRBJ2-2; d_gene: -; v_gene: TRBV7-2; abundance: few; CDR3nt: TGTGCCAGCCAGGGGACCCTGGGGTATGGTGGGACCGGGGAGCTGTTTTTT; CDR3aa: CASQGTLGYGGTGELFF
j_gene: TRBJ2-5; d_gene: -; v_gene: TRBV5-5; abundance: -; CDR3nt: TGTGCCAGCAGCTTGGCACCGACGTACCAAGAGACCCAGTACTTC; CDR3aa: CASSLAPTYQETQYF
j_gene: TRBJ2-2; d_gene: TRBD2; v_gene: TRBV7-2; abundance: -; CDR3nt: TGTGCCAGCAGCTTAGTCATGGGAGGACTAGCGGGAGGGGTAAACACCGGGGAGCTGTTTTTT; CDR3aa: CASSLVMGGLAGGVNTGELFF
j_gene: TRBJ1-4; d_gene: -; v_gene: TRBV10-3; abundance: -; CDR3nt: TGTGCCTCCAGGGACAATGAAAATGAAAAACTGTTTTTT; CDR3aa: CASRDNENEKLFF
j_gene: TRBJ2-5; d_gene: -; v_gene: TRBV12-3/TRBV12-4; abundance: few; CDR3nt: TGTGCCAGCAGTTATCGGGGATCCCGGCCCCGGGCCCAGTACTTC; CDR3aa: CASSYRGSRPRAQYF
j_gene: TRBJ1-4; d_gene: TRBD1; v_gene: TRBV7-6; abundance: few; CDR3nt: TGTGCCAGCAGCTTTTCAGGGGGCTTCGAAAAACTGTTTTTT; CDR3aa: CASSFSGGFEKLFF
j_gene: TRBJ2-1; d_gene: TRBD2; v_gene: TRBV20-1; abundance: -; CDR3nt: TGCAGTGCTAGGGCCGGGACTAGCGGGAGGGATGAGCAGTTCTTC; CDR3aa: CSARAGTSGRDEQFF
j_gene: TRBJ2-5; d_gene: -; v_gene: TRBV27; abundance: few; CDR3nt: TGTGCCAGCAGTGCTAGGGCTCAGGCCCCACCGACCCAGTACTTC; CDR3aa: CASSARAQAPPTQYF
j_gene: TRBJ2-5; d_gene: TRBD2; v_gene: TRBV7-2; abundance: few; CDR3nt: TGTGCCAGCAGCTTCGGGGGGACTATAATGGAGACCCAGTACTTC; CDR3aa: CASSFGGTIMETQYF
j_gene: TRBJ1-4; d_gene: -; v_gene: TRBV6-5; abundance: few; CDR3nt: TGTGCCAGCAGGTCGGAGGGGTATGATGAAAAACTGTTTTTT; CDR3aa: CASRSEGYDEKLFF
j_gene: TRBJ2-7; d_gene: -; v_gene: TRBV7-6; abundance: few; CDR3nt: TGTGCCAGCAGCTTAACGGGCGTTGGCCGCGGACTTTACGAGCAGTACTTC; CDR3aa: CASSLTGVGRGLYEQYF
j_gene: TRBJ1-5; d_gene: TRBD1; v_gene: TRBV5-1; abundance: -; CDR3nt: TGCGCCAGCAGCTCCGGGACAGGGGAGGGTCAGCCCCAGCATTTT; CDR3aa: CASSSGTGEGQPQHF
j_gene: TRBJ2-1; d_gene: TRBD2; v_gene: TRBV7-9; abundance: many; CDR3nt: TGTGCCAGCAGCTTATCCAGCGGGGGGTCCAATGAGCAGTTCTTC; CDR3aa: CASSLSSGGSNEQFF
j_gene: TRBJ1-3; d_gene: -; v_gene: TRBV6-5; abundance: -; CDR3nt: TGTGCCAGCAGAGGGGCATCCGGAAACACCATATATTTT; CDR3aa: CASRGASGNTIYF
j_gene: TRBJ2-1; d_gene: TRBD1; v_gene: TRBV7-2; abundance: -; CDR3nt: TGTGCCAGCGAGGGCCGCAGGGGGCAAAACAATGAGCAGTTCTTC; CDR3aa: CASEGRRGQNNEQFF
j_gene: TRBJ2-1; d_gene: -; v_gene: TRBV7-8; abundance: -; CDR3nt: TGTGCCAGCAGCTTCGGGGAGGCGGATGAGCAGTTCTTC; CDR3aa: CASSFGEADEQFF
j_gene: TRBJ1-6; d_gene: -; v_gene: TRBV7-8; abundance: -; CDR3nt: TGTGCCAGCAGCCACGCTTTTGGGGGGTCCTATAATTCACCCCTCCACTTT; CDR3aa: CASSHAFGGSYNSPLHF
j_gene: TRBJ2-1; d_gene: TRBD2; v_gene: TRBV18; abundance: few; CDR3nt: TGTGCCAGCTCAAACGGGGGGTTCTCCTACTACAATGAGCAGTTCTTC; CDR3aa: CASSNGGFSYYNEQFF
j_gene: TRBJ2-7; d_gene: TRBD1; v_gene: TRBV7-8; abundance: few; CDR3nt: TGTGCCAGCAGCTTGTTTGGGGGACAGGGGGTACGCGAGCAGTACTTC; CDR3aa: CASSLFGGQGVREQYF
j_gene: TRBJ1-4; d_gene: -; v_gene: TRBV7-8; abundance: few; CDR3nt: TGTGCCAGCAGCCTCCTCAGGACAACTAATGAAAAACTGTTTTTT; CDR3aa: CASSLLRTTNEKLFF
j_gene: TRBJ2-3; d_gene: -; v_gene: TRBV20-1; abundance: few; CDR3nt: TGCAGTGCTAGAGCCCCGACACTTACCACAGATACGCAGTATTTT; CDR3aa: CSARAPTLTTDTQYF
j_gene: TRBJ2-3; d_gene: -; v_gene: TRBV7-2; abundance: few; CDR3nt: TGTGCCAGCAGCTTACGGGGGCTCCCCACAGATACGCAGTATTTT; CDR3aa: CASSLRGLPTDTQYF
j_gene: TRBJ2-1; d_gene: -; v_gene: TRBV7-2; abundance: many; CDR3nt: TGTGCCAGCAGCCCGTTAGCGGGAACAGGGGTCAATGAGCAGTTCTTC; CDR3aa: CASSPLAGTGVNEQFF
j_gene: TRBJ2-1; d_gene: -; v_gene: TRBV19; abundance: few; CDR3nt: TGTGCCAGTAGTATCCGGCTGCCGGAGGGGAATGAGCAGTTCTTC; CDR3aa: CASSIRLPEGNEQFF
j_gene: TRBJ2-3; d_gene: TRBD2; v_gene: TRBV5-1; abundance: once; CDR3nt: TGCGCCAGCAGCTTGCCGGGGACTAGCGGGAGTGGAGATACGCAGTATTTT; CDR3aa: CASSLPGTSGSGDTQYF
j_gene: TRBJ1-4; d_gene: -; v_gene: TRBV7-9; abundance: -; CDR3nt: TGTGCCAGCAGCCCCGGAAAGACAGTCCGAGAAAAACTGTTTTTT; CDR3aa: CASSPGKTVREKLFF
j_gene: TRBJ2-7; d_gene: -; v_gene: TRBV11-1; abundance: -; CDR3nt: TGTGCCAGCAGCACAAAGGTCCTCTACGAGCAGTACTTC; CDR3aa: CASSTKVLYEQYF